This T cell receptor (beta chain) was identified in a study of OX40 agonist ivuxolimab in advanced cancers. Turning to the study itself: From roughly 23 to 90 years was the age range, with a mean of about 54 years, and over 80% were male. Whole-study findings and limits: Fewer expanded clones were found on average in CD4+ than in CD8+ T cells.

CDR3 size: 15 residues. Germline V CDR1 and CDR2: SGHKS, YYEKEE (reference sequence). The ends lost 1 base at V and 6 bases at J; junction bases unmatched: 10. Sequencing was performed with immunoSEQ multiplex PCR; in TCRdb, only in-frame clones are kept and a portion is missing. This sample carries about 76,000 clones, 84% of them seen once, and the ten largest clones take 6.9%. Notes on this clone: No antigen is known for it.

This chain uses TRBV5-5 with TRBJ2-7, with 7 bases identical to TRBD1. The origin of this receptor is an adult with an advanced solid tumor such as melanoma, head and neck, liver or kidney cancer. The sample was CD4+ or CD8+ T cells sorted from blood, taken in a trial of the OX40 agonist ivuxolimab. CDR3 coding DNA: TGTGCCAGCAGCTTGCAGCCAGGGGGAGTAGGCGAGCAGTACTTC. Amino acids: CASSLQPGGVGEQYF.